This T cell receptor beta chain was sequenced in a study of CD8 T cells in Susac syndrome. Through negative isolation, CD4+ and CD8+ T cells were obtained, while TEMRA cells were enriched using FACS. The CDR3 consists of 15 residues. The germline V gene encodes CDR1 SGHRS and CDR2 YFSETQ. Between the trimmed V and J ends, which lost 0 bases and 7 bases, there was a span of 11 bases. An amount of RNA that ranged from 0.5 to 1 ug was reverse transcribed with random hexamers. Amplification of the TCR beta CDR3 was carried out by immunoSEQ multiplex PCR, which spanned a total of 54 Vbeta and 13 Jbeta segments. TCRdb called the immunoSEQ multiplex PCR reads again in MiXCR, with one record for every CDR3 protein. The sample has roughly 170,000 distinct CDR3 sequences, approximately 93% seen once.

This TCR came from a human donor with multiple sclerosis. What was sequenced was CD4+ T cells from PBMCs. The V and J genes are TRBV5-1 and TRBJ1-6, with D perhaps TRBD1 (6 bases). CDR3 coding DNA: TGCGCCAGCAGCTTGGAACAGGGCGGGAATTCACCCCTCCACTTT. Protein: CASSLEQGGNSPLHF.